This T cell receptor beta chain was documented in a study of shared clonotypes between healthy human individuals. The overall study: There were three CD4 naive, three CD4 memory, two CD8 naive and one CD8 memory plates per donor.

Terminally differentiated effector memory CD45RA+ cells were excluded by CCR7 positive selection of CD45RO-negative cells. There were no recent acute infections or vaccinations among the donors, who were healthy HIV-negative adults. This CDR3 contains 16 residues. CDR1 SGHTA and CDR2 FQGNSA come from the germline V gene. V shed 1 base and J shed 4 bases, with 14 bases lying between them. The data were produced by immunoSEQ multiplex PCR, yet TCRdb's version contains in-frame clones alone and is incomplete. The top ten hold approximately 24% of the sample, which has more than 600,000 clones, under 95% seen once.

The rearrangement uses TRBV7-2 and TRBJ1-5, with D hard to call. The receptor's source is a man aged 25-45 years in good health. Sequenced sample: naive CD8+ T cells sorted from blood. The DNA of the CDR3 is TGTGCCAGCAGCTTAGTAGGCCTAGGCATTAATCAGCCCCAGCATTTT. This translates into CASSLVGLGINQPQHF.